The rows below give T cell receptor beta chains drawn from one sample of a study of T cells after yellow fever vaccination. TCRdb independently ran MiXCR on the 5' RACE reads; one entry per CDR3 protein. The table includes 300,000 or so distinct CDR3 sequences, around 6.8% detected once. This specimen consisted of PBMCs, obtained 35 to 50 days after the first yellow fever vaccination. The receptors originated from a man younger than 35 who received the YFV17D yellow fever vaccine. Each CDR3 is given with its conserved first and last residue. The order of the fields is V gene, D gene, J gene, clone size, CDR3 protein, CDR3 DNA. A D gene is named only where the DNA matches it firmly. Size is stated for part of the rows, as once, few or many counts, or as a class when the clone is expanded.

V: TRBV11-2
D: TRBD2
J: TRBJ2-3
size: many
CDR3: CASSPHLWTSGGAWGVQYF
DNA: TGTGCCAGCAGCCCCCACCTTTGGACTAGCGGGGGGGCCTGGGGAGTGCAGTATTTT

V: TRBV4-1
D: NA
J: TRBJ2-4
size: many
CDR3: CASSGQGVLLAKNIQYF
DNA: TGCGCCAGCAGCGGCCAAGGTGTACTACTAGCCAAAAACATTCAGTACTTC

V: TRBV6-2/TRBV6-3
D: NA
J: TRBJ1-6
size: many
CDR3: CASSFREHSPLHF
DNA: TGTGCCAGCAGTTTCAGGGAACATTCACCCCTCCACTTT

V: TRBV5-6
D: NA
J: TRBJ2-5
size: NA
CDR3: CASSFGSKETQYF
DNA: TGTGCCAGCAGCTTCGGCAGTAAAGAGACCCAGTACTTC

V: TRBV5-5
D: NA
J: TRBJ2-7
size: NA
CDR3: CASSSIRGAGEQYF
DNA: TGTGCCAGCAGCTCCATTCGGGGGGCGGGTGAGCAGTACTTC

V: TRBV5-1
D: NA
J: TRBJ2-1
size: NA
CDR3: CASSLVAARDEQFF
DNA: TGCGCCAGCAGCTTGGTGGCAGCGAGAGATGAGCAGTTCTTC

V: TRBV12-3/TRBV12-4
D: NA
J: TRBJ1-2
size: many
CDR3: CASSPTDSNYGYTF
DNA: TGTGCCAGCAGTCCTACAGACAGTAACTATGGCTACACCTTC

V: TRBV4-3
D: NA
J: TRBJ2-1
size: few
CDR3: CASSQAGFSLSYNEQFF
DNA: TGCGCCAGCAGCCAGGCAGGGTTTAGCCTCTCCTACAATGAGCAGTTCTTC

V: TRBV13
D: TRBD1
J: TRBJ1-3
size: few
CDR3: CASSLGQAGNTIYF
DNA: TGTGCCAGCAGCCTCGGACAGGCTGGAAACACCATATATTTT

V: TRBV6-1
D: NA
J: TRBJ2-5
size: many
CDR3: CASSAVGQETQYF
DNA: TGTGCCAGCAGCGCCGTGGGACAAGAGACCCAGTACTTC

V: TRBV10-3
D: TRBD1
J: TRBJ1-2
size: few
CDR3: CAISEHRQGPGYGYTF
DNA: TGTGCCATCAGTGAGCACCGACAGGGTCCAGGCTATGGCTACACCTTC

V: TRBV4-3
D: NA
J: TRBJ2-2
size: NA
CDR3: CASSQEAGAHTGELFF
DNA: TGCGCCAGCAGCCAAGAAGCCGGGGCCCACACCGGGGAGCTGTTTTTT

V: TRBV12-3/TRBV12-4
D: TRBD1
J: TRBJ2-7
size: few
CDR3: CASRHPGQGIYEQYF
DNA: TGTGCCAGCAGGCATCCGGGACAGGGCATATACGAGCAGTACTTC

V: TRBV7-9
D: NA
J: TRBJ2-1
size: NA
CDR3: CASRVLSSYNEQFF
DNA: TGTGCCAGCAGGGTGTTGAGCTCCTACAATGAGCAGTTCTTC

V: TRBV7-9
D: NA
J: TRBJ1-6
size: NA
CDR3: CASSLEPVANSPLHF
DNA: TGTGCCAGCAGCTTAGAGCCGGTTGCTAATTCACCCCTCCACTTT

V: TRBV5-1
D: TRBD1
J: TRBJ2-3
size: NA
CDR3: CASSIGTGGKDTQYF
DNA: TGCGCCAGCAGCATAGGGACAGGGGGTAAAGATACGCAGTATTTT

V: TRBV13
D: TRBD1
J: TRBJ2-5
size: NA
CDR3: CTCSAGQGRTKTEETQYF
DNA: TGTACCTGCAGTGCCGGACAGGGAAGAACCAAAACGGAAGAGACCCAGTACTTC

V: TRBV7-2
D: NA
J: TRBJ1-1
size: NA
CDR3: CASRRDFWAEAFF
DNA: TGTGCCAGCAGGCGGGACTTTTGGGCTGAAGCTTTCTTT

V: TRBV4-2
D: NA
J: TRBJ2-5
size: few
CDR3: CASSPAGGGGQETQYF
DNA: TGTGCCAGCAGCCCCGCAGGGGGAGGGGGCCAAGAGACCCAGTACTTC

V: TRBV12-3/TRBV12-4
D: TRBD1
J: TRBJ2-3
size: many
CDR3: CASSYRGTGMFGHTQYF
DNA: TGTGCCAGCAGTTACCGGGGGACAGGGATGTTCGGGCATACGCAGTATTTT

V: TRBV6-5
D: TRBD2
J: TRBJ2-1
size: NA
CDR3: CASSYWASGPSRLEQFF
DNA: TGTGCCAGCAGTTACTGGGCTAGCGGACCTAGTCGACTTGAGCAGTTCTTC

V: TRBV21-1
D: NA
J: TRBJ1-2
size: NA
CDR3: CASSNSTQGNYGYTF
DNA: TGTGCCAGCAGCAATTCGACTCAGGGAAACTATGGCTACACCTTC

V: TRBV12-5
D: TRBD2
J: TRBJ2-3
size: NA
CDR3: CASGLAIAGGPDDTQYF
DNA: TGTGCTAGTGGTTTGGCCATAGCGGGGGGGCCCGACGATACGCAGTATTTT

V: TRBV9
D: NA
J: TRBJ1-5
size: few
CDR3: CASSVGGGTELHF
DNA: NA

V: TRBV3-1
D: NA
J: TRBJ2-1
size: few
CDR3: CASSKRQSRRGGDEQFF
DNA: TGTGCCAGCAGCAAGAGACAGAGCCGCCGGGGTGGTGATGAGCAGTTCTTC

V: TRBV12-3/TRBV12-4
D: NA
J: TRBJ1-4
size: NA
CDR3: CASSSYRATNEKLFF
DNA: TGTGCCAGCAGTTCTTACAGAGCAACTAATGAAAAACTGTTTTTT

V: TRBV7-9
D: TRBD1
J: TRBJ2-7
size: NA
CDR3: CASSSIPGQGYEQYF
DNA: TGTGCCAGCAGCTCGATTCCGGGACAGGGTTACGAGCAGTACTTC

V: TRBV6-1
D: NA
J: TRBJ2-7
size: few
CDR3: CASALQRSYEQYF
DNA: TGTGCCAGTGCCCTTCAAAGGTCCTACGAGCAGTACTTC

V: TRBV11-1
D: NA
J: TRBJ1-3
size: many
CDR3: CASSLLVVADIGPHGNTIYF
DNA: TGTGCCAGCAGCTTACTTGTCGTAGCGGACATTGGGCCCCATGGGAACACCATATATTTT

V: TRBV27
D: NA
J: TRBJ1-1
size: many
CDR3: CASSLGSDTEAFF
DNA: TGTGCCAGCAGTTTAGGGTCGGACACTGAAGCTTTCTTT

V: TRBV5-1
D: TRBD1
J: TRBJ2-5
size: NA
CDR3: CASSSTGGQQTQYF
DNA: TGCGCCAGCAGCTCGACAGGGGGTCAGCAGACCCAGTACTTC

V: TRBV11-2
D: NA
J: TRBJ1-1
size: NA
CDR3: CASSLPGRVQAFF
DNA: TGTGCCAGCAGCCTTCCAGGGAGAGTCCAAGCTTTCTTT

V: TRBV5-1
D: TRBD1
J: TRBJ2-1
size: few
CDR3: CASSTGQGSYNEQFF
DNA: TGCGCCAGCAGCACCGGACAGGGATCCTACAATGAGCAGTTCTTC

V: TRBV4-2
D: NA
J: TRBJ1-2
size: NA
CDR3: CASTSDRSFYGYTF
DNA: TGTGCCAGCACATCGGACAGATCTTTTTATGGCTACACCTTC

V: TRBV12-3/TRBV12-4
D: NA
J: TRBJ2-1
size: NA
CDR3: CASFGSLRARYNEQFF
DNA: TGTGCCAGCTTCGGGAGTCTCCGAGCTCGTTACAATGAGCAGTTCTTC

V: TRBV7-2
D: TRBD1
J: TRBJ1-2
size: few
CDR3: CASSPRPSGGEGRGYTF
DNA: TGTGCCAGCAGCCCCCGGCCCTCAGGGGGCGAAGGCCGGGGCTACACCTTC

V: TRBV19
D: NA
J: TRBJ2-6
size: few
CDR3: CASSTNRAGANVLTF
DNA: TGTGCCAGTAGTACCAACAGGGCCGGGGCCAACGTCCTGACTTTC

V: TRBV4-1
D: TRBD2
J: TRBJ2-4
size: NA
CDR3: CASSHFARTSGGPGIQYF
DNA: TGCGCCAGCAGCCACTTCGCCCGGACTAGCGGGGGGCCGGGCATTCAGTACTTC

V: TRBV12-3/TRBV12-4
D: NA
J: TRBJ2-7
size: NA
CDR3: CASRSGRRALHEQYF
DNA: TGTGCCAGCAGGTCGGGACGGAGGGCGCTCCACGAGCAGTACTTC